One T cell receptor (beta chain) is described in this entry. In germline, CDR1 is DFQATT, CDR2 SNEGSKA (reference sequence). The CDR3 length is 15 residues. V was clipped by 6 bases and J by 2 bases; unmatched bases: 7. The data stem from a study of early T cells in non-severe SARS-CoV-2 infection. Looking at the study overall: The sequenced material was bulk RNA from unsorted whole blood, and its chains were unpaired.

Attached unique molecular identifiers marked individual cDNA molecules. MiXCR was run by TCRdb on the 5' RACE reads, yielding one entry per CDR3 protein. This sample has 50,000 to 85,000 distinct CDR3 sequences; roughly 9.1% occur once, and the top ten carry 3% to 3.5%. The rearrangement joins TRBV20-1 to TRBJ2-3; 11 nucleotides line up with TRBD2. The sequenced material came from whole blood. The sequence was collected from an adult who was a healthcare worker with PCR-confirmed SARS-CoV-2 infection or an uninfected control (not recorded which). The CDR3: CSARGLAEDTDTQYF. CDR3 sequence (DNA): TGCAGTGCCCGGGGACTAGCGGAAGACACAGATACGCAGTATTTT.